These 27 T cell receptor beta chains came from one sample sequenced in a study of Ad26.COV2.S vaccination and SARS-CoV-2 variants. The assay was immunoSEQ multiplex PCR, and TCRdb's table has in-frame clones only and misses some. The data contain about 350,000 clones, around 90% of them seen just once; the ten biggest clones take up under 5%. The material sequenced was peripheral blood, taken after recovery from COVID-19. Source of these receptors: a human donor who had recovered from COVID-19.

The genes are TRBV19 and TRBJ1-1; 7 bases match TRBD1. Germline lookup yields CDR1 LNHDA and CDR2 SQIVND (reference sequence). Unmatched junction bases numbered 5, after V lost 4 bases and J lost 0 bases. The CDR3 runs to 15 residues. For the CDR3, the DNA is TGTGCCAGTAGTACCCTTGGGACAGTGAACACTGAAGCTTTCTTT. Translated, it gives CASSTLGTVNTEAFF.

The chain recombines TRBV6-5 with TRBJ1-4; D gene uncertain. The germline V gene has CDR1 MNHEY and CDR2 SVGAGI. The ends were cut back, 4 bases at V and 4 bases at J, with 10 bases in the middle. CDR3 length equals 14 residues. CDR3: CASSLGRNNEKLFF. In DNA, the CDR3 is TGTGCCAGCAGTTTGGGCCGCAATAATGAAAAACTGTTTTTT.

This sequence joins TRBV2 and TRBJ1-2, with 9 nucleotides matching TRBD1. CDR1 is SNHLY and CDR2 is FYNNEI in the germline V gene. This CDR3 has 16 residues. V lost 5 bases and J lost 6; bases outside the gene matches: 13. Here the CDR3 DNA reads TGTGCCAGCAGTTTAGGACAGGGGAGTTCTGTGGATGGCTACACCTTC. This encodes CASSLGQGSSVDGYTF.

For this clone: Distinct nucleotide sequences in the sample also encode this CDR3. The chain recombines TRBV7-9 with TRBJ1-2; a possible D gene is TRBD1 (6 bases). The CDR3 is 12 amino acids. Germline V gene data show CDR1 as SEHNR and CDR2 as FQNEAQ (reference sequence). V was shortened by 5 bases and J by 8 bases, with 12 bases between the two germline ends. The CDR3 loop reads CASSLGGGGYTF. The CDR3 nucleotides read TGTGCCAGCAGCCTAGGGGGTGGCGGCTACACCTTC.

Concerning this clone itself: The DNA is omitted, as the CDR3 cannot be located on it reliably, and the CDR3 follows TCRdb's listing. CDR3 residues: CASTSAGHQPQHF. The chain is built from TRBV19 and TRBJ1-5; TRBD1 reflects the table's D call only, with no check against the DNA. Germline-derived CDR1 and CDR2 are LNHDA and SQIVND (reference sequence). The CDR3 has 13 residues if both end residues are counted.

The chain employs TRBV6-1 and TRBJ2-1; D unresolved. CDR3 size: 15 residues. V lost 2 bases and J 8 bases, leaving 16 bases between the germline ends. Per the germline V gene, CDR1 is MNHNS and CDR2 is SASEGT. CDR3 nucleotides: TGTGCCAGCAGTGAACAGGTAAACCGAAGAGATGAGCAGTTCTTC. Its protein is CASSEQVNRRDEQFF.

This rearrangement joins TRBV4-1 to TRBJ2-7; 9 nucleotides align to TRBD1. J gave up 2 bases and V 5 bases, and 10 bases lay outside the gene matches. The CDR3 covers 16 residues. Germline values: CDR1 MGHRA, CDR2 YSYEKL. The CDR3 DNA sequence: TGCGCCAGCAGCTTACTGGACAGGGGAGGTGCCTACGAGCAGTACTTC. It translates to CASSLLDRGGAYEQYF.

The chain has TRBV19 and TRBJ2-7; the D call may be TRBD1 or TRBD2 (5 bases each). There are 13 residues in the CDR3. Deletions cut 7 bases from V and 3 bases from J, with 13 bases between. Germline V CDR1 and CDR2: LNHDA, SQIVND (reference sequence). CDR3 in amino acids: CASTGDRYYEQYF. The DNA for the CDR3 is TGTGCCAGTACCGGGGACCGATACTACGAGCAGTACTTC.

The chain combines TRBV3-1 (or the pseudogene TRBV3-2) with TRBJ2-3, with D unclear. The V and J ends lost 0 bases and 10 bases respectively, with 17 bases between them. Germline V gives CDR1 LGHDT, CDR2 YNNKEL (reference sequence). CDR3 length: 15 residues. The CDR3: CASSQDPSLGFAQYF. In nucleotides, the CDR3 is TGTGCCAGCAGCCAAGATCCTTCCCTTGGATTCGCGCAGTATTTT.

The chain has TRBV7-9 and TRBJ1-6; D not resolved. V was shortened by 5 bases and J by 7 bases, with 15 bases between the two germline ends. Germline CDR1 and CDR2: SEHNR and FQNEAQ (reference sequence). The length of the CDR3 is 15 residues. CDR3 DNA: TGTGCCAGCAGCATACTACAAGGCTACAATTCACCCCTCCACTTT. Residues: CASSILQGYNSPLHF.

The chain employs TRBV5-1 and TRBJ2-3; D may be TRBD2 (6 bases). V dropped 6 bases and J dropped 1 base, with 12 bases sitting between them. CDR3 length: 14 amino acids. Germline loops: CDR1 SGHRS, CDR2 YFSETQ. For the CDR3, the DNA is TGCGCCAGCACTGAACTAGCAGGCACAGATACGCAGTATTTT. Translating gives CASTELAGTDTQYF.

As DNA, the CDR3 is TGTGCCAGCAGCCCGACAGGGCTCTCTGGGGCCAACGTCCTGACTTTC. This codes for CASSPTGLSGANVLTF. J is TRBJ2-6 and V is TRBV7-8; 7 bases align to TRBD1. CDR3 size: 16 residues. Germline V CDR1 and CDR2: SGHVS, FQNEAQ. V lost 5 bases, J lost 0 bases, and 4 bases stayed unmatched.

This clone was picked up one time. The rearrangement links TRBV2 to TRBJ1-1; a weak D match, TRBD1 (5 bases). The CDR3 has 17 amino acids. V lost 4 bases to trimming and J lost 4 bases, with 22 bases between them. The germline V gene has CDR1 SNHLY and CDR2 FYNNEI. This chain's CDR3 is CASSGPPPGLGGTEAFF. The CDR3 nucleotides are TGTGCCAGCAGTGGGCCCCCTCCAGGGTTGGGAGGCACTGAAGCTTTCTTT.

This rearrangement joins TRBV12-3 or TRBV12-4 to TRBJ1-2; D uncertain. V gave up 6 bases and J gave up 2 bases, with 10 bases separating them. The CDR3 spans 13 residues. This CDR3 reads CASSPDGNYGYTF. DNA for the CDR3: TGTGCCAGCAGCCCTGACGGCAACTATGGCTACACCTTC.

The J gene is TRBJ1-3, the V gene TRBV9; no firm D call. The CDR3 extends over 13 amino acids. CDR1 is SGDLS, CDR2 YYNGEE, per germline. With 5 bases removed from V and 2 bases from J, the gap between germline ends came to 8 bases. The CDR3 nucleotides are TGTGCCAGCAGTGCCTCAACTGGAAACACCATATATTTT. It yields the protein CASSASTGNTIYF.

This chain uses TRBV20-1 with TRBJ1-1; D is perhaps TRBD1 (6 bases). Germline loops: CDR1 DFQATT, CDR2 SNEGSKA (reference sequence). Trimming stripped 6 bases from V and 8 bases from J, with 19 bases between. The CDR3 has 13 residues. Here the CDR3 DNA reads TGCAGTGCCAGTCTCGAGGGGGGCCGGGAAGCTTTCTTT. Its translation is CSASLEGGREAFF.

The rearrangement joins TRBV7-9 to TRBJ1-2; 9 nucleotides match TRBD1. J gave up 1 base and V 4 bases, and 4 bases lay outside the gene matches. CDR3 length: 15 residues. Germline V gene data show CDR1 as SEHNR and CDR2 as FQNEAQ (reference sequence). This CDR3 is CASSSGTGINYGYTF. CDR3 nucleotide sequence: TGTGCCAGCAGCTCGGGGACAGGGATTAACTATGGCTACACCTTC. The full variable domain, completed using reference TRBV7-9 and TRBJ1-2, is DTGVSQNPRHKITKRGQNVTFRCDPISEHNRLYWYRQTLGQGPEFLTYFQNEAQLEKSRLLSDRFSAERPKGSFSTLEIQRTEQGDSAMYLCASSSGTGINYGYTFGSGTRLTVV.

About this clone itself: The sample has other DNA sequences that encode this CDR3 too. The V and J genes are TRBV6-1 and TRBJ1-2, with a tentative D call TRBD1 (6 bases). Trimming removed 3 bases from V and 8 bases from J, with 10 bases in between. This CDR3 region has 12 residues. Germline V lookup: CDR1 MNHNS, CDR2 SASEGT. The DNA of the CDR3 is TGTGCCAGCAGTGACCGCAGGGGAGGCTACACCTTC. Protein product: CASSDRRGGYTF.

This clone is a singleton in its sample. The gene calls are TRBV9 and TRBJ2-6; D is ambiguous. Germline CDR1 SGDLS, CDR2 YYNGEE. V lost 4 bases and J 4 bases, leaving 12 bases between the germline ends. CDR3 length: 15 amino acids. CDR3 region: CASSRDTEGANVLTF. CDR3 in DNA: TGTGCCAGCAGCAGAGACACAGAGGGGGCCAACGTCCTGACTTTC.

The rearrangement uses TRBV4-1 and TRBJ1-2, with TRBD1 as a possible D gene (5 bases). Germline CDR1 is MGHRA and CDR2 is YSYEKL. Trimming pared 8 bases from V and 7 bases from J, leaving 17 bases between. The CDR3 contains 13 residues. The CDR3 sequence: CASAKTGLAGYTF. In DNA, the CDR3 is TGCGCCAGCGCAAAAACAGGTTTGGCTGGCTACACCTTC.

The chain uses TRBV21-1 and TRBJ1-4; the table calls TRBD1, which could not be checked here. TRBV21-1 is deemed a pseudogene. CDR3 length: 11 residues. CDR3 nucleotide sequence: TGTGCCAGCAGCACCAAGACAAAGCCGTTTTTT. Encoded protein: CASSTKTKPFF.

This clone turned up a few times. The CDR3 loop reads CAISDRDANQPQHF. CDR3 DNA sequence: TGTGCCATCAGTGACAGGGACGCCAATCAGCCCCAGCATTTT. The chain carries TRBV10-3 and TRBJ1-5; D is possibly TRBD1 (5 bases). Germline loops: CDR1 ENHRY, CDR2 SYGVKD. V lost 3 bases and J 3 bases, leaving 9 bases between the germline ends. The CDR3 length is 14 residues.

The chain employs TRBV4-3 and TRBJ2-4, with 9 bases that match TRBD2. This CDR3 has 17 residues. V was clipped by 0 bases and J by 4 bases; unmatched bases: 7. Germline loops: CDR1 LGHNA, CDR2 YSLEER. The CDR3 region is CASSQEPAGGPKNIQYF. CDR3 nucleotides: TGCGCCAGCAGCCAAGAGCCAGCGGGGGGTCCTAAAAACATTCAGTACTTC.

The chain combines TRBV27 with TRBJ1-2; TRBD1 matches 7 bases. The CDR3 has 14 residues. V lost 5 bases and J lost 7; bases outside the gene matches: 10. The germline gives CDR1 MNHEY, CDR2 SMNVEV (reference sequence). The CDR3 nucleotides read TGTGCCAGCAGTCCCGAGGGGGCGGGAGGTGGCTACACCTTC. Residues: CASSPEGAGGGYTF.

This clone was counted between two and nine times. The rearrangement links TRBV7-6 to TRBJ1-6, with 7 positions matching TRBD1. V was pared by 5 bases and J by 8 bases, with 12 bases of the junction left unmatched. Per germline, CDR1 SGHVS and CDR2 FNYEAQ. This CDR3 contains 16 residues. The CDR3, as DNA: TGTGCCAGCAGCGAGGGGGCAGGGAATAGTTATTCACCCCTCCACTTT. Its protein product is CASSEGAGNSYSPLHF.

The chain couples TRBV27 to TRBJ1-2; 7 nucleotides agree with TRBD1. Germline values: CDR1 MNHEY, CDR2 SMNVEV (reference sequence). There are 15 residues in the CDR3. J lost 4 bases, V lost 4 bases, and 9 bases had no gene match. The CDR3 nucleotides read TGTGCCAGCAGTTCATATGATAACAGGGGCTATGGCTACACCTTC. It encodes CASSSYDNRGYGYTF.

The J gene is TRBJ1-5, the V gene TRBV4-3; no firm D call. Looked up from germline, CDR1 is LGHNA and CDR2 is YSLEER. This CDR3 has 13 residues. The V gene lost 0 bases and the J gene lost 3 bases, with 3 bases spanning the gap. CDR3 DNA sequence: TGCGCCAGCAGCCAAGACAACAATCAGCCCCAGCATTTT. Its protein is CASSQDNNQPQHF.